This note documents a single T cell receptor beta chain sequence. Which antigen it targets is not known. No per-base quality is available; no much larger clone lies one base away. One collaborating source in Seattle enrolled patients while the patients were actively infected and followed the patients over time throughout the course of disease. The collaborating institutions used their own protocols to collect whole blood in K2EDTA tubes. Collaborator samples were shipped for TCRbeta analysis as frozen whole blood, isolated PBMCs, or DNA extracted from either sample type. The sample comes from a study of blood T cell repertoires in COVID-19 (dated by TCRdb to 2018 to 2021). Regarding the research as a whole: Samples covering the acute and convalescent phases of COVID-19 were provided by collaborators in the United States, Italy and Spain. The samples were drawn from the first 160 participants of the ongoing ImmuneRACE study and from roughly 1,300 subjects provided by 6 global collaborators. The prospective study material was composed of cDNA or gDNA derived from T cells, B-cell-depleted T cells, or PBMCs. A freely available public database, intended as a resource for researchers studying the immune response to SARS-CoV-2, is where the repertoires were released. A de-identified subject ID, COVID-19 status, age in years and sex were almost always included in the sample metadata. Where available, HLA class I and class II types were obtained from metadata supplied by the sample provider rather than from assay-based typing. The dataset comprised deeply sampled blood TCRbeta repertoires from subjects exposed to, actively infected with, or recovered from COVID-19. The research as a whole found: The quantity of clinical and demographic metadata differed by source and by participant and was supplied without curation.

TCRbeta CDR3 regions were amplified from genomic DNA by means of the immunoSEQ Assay, a bias-controlled multiplex PCR. The authors' pipeline ran thus. The number of nucleated cells in each sample was estimated from the amplification of reference gene primers within the assay. Sequence reads were collapsed and filtered to measure the absolute abundance of every unique TCRbeta CDR3 rearrangement. For each sample, productive Simpson clonality was calculated as the square root of Simpson's diversity index across productive rearrangements. Held by TCRdb, this immuneACCESS table contains in-frame sequences only and omits some clones. Under half of the omission traces to an unresolved V gene where checked; the cause of the rest is unknown. V, J and clone size derive from that table, while D and trimming were established from the DNA sequence. In this sample the table shows about 95,000 clones, around 90% of which occur a single time. The ten most abundant clones make up about 4.9% of the sample.

The CDR3 numbers 16 residues from cysteine through phenylalanine. The DNA shown is the 48-base CDR3, in frame from base 1. The germline V gene provides CDR1 SGHRS and CDR2 YFSETQ. V is trimmed back by 3 bases and J by 4 bases, and the junction contains 8 bases that no gene match accounts for. This sequence uses TRBV5-1 and TRBJ2-2; TRBD2 aligns with 8 central bases. Sequenced material: peripheral blood. This clonotype was sampled from a man aged 55 to 70 with COVID-19, enrolled during active disease. The nucleotide sequence is TGCGCCAGCAGCTCCCTGACGGGAGGGCTCACCGGGGAGCTGTTTTTT. Its coded protein is CASSSLTGGLTGELFF.